Ten or more counts support the clone carrying this T cell receptor beta chain. This sample stems from a study of regulatory T cells in long-lasting Graves disease. Time point reported: newly diagnosed GD, antithyroid drugs for less than 3 months. Isolated PBMC RNA provided the starting material for the TCR library. TCR beta libraries were built with iRepertoire HTBI primers and Arm-PCR of CDR3 regions. TCRdb redid the calling of the multiplex PCR reads with MiXCR, one entry per CDR3 protein. The repertoire has about 620,000 distinct CDR3 sequences, about 15% of them found once; the top ten carry 15% to 20%. The CDR3 has 12 amino acids. Germline lookup yields CDR1 SGHRS and CDR2 YFSETQ. V dropped 2 bases and J dropped 6 bases, with 8 bases sitting between them. This sample was shared with a second study, whose subject was T cells in Graves' hyperthyroidism and ophthalmopathy. That source notes: Carried out on the TCR CDR3, a first-round RT-PCR used the HTBI primer set.

The sequences come from peripheral blood mononuclear cells (PBMCs), collected at new diagnosis, from a patient treated with antithyroid drugs. This receptor was identified in a woman between 25 and 40 years old with Graves disease. The V call is TRBV5-1, the J call TRBJ1-1; a possible D gene is TRBD1 (5 bases). The CDR3 is CASSFKGPEAFF. The CDR3 nucleotides are TGCGCCAGCAGCTTCAAGGGACCTGAAGCTTTCTTT.